Listed here are 30 T cell receptor beta chains from one sample, sequenced in a study of CD4+ T cells in melanoma. Here immunoSEQ multiplex PCR was the method, and the copy in TCRdb shows in-frame clones only, minus some. The sample shows about 20,000 clones, around 80% of them seen only once. These TCRs come from a human donor with melanoma.

The CDR3 sequence: CASLGTGSTLYF. CDR3 bases: TGTGCCAGCTTAGGGACAGGGTCAACTCTGTACTTC. This sequence joins TRBV2 and TRBJ2-5; TRBD1 aligns across 9 bases. The trim removed 8 bases at V and 13 bases at J, leaving 11 bases unmatched. CDR1 and CDR2 (germline): SNHLY, FYNNEI. The CDR3 is 12 amino acids.

The rearrangement joins TRBV7-9 to TRBJ2-6; 9 nucleotides match TRBD1. V trimming: 10 bases; J trimming: 1 base; junction bases outside the gene matches: 5. This CDR3 has 15 residues. Germline CDR1 and CDR2: SEHNR and FQNEAQ (reference sequence). The CDR3 DNA reads TGTGCCATCTTGACAGGGGGTTCTGGGGCCAACGTCCTGACTTTC. It yields the protein CAILTGGSGANVLTF.

This chain uses TRBV7-8 with TRBJ1-5; D not certain. Per germline, CDR1 SGHVS and CDR2 FQNEAQ. The CDR3 runs to 15 residues. The V end was cut by 2 bases, the J end by 6 bases, with 14 bases between. CDR3 coding DNA: TGTGCCAGCAGCTTACGCCGATCGGCTTCTCAGCCCCAGCATTTT. This translates into CASSLRRSASQPQHF. Full variable domain (missing parts from reference TRBV7-8 and TRBJ1-5): GAGVSQSPRYKVAKRGQDVALRCDPISGHVSLFWYQQALGQGPEFLTYFQNEAQLDKSGLPSDRFFAERPEGSVSTLKIQRTQQEDSAVYLCASSLRRSASQPQHFGDGTRLSIL.

The rearrangement joins TRBV11-1 to TRBJ2-2; D is perhaps TRBD2 (6 bases). In germline, CDR1 is SGHAT, CDR2 FQDESV (reference sequence). The CDR3 extends over 15 amino acids. Trimming took off 2 bases at V and 1 base at J, with 8 bases between the two ends. CDR3 nucleotide sequence: TGTGCCAGCAGCTTACACGGGGGGAACACCGGGGAGCTGTTTTTT. Translating it yields CASSLHGGNTGELFF.

This clone ranks as medium-sized. The DNA of the CDR3 is TGTGCCAGCAGCCTCAACCGCTACAATGAGCAGTTCTTC. It encodes CASSLNRYNEQFF. This rearrangement joins TRBV7-2 to TRBJ2-1; D gene ambiguous. Germline V gene lookup returns CDR1 SGHTA and CDR2 FQGNSA. V was cut by 5 bases and J by 3 bases, with 8 bases left in between. This CDR3 comprises 13 residues. The full variable domain, rest sourced from reference TRBV7-2 and TRBJ2-1, is GAGVSQSPSNKVTEKGKDVELRCDPISGHTALYWYRQSLGQGLEFLIYFQGNSAPDKSGLPSDRFSAERTGGSVSTLTIQRTQQEDSAVYLCASSLNRYNEQFFGPGTRLTVL.

This clone was counted a few times. The chain links TRBV5-1 to TRBJ1-2; 7 positions match TRBD1. The germline gives CDR1 SGHRS, CDR2 YFSETQ. The J segment lost 2 bases and the V segment lost 7 bases, leaving 8 bases of the junction unmatched. The CDR3 spans 14 residues. CDR3 sequence (DNA): TGCGCCAGCGGGCCGGACAGGCCCAACTATGGCTACACCTTC. Its translation is CASGPDRPNYGYTF.

CDR3 residues: CASSKVVWDSPGGYTF. Written as DNA, the CDR3 is TGTGCCAGCAGCAAAGTAGTATGGGACTCACCGGGGGGCTACACCTTC. The V gene is TRBV21-1, the J gene TRBJ1-2. TRBV21-1 is a pseudogene locus. The CDR3 sequence is 16 residues long.

This clone came up a few times. The rearrangement links TRBV18 to TRBJ1-4, with 10 bases lining up with TRBD1. The CDR3 covers 16 residues. The trim removed 3 bases at V and 8 bases at J, leaving 9 bases unmatched. Germline V CDR1 and CDR2: KGHSH, LQKENI. CDR3 sequence (DNA): TGTGCCAGCTCACCCCAACGGGACAGGGGAAACGAAAAACTGTTTTTT. Translated: CASSPQRDRGNEKLFF.

CDR3 residues: CASSLDRIYEQYF. The CDR3 nucleotides read TGTGCCAGCAGCTTGGACAGGATCTACGAGCAGTACTTC. The chain has TRBV5-4 and TRBJ2-7, with D maybe TRBD1 (5 bases). Germline V gene sequence: CDR1 SGHNT, CDR2 YYREEE (reference sequence). The germline V and J ends were trimmed by 0 bases and 3 bases, with 7 bases remaining between them. CDR3 length: 13 amino acids.

V is TRBV6-1 and J is TRBJ2-1; D not resolved. Per the germline V gene, CDR1 is MNHNS and CDR2 is SASEGT. This CDR3 is built from 12 residues. The V gene lost 6 bases and the J gene lost 9 bases, with 12 bases spanning the gap. The CDR3 nucleotides are TGTGCCAGCAGGCGAGACTGGGGTGAGCAGTTCTTC. Its translation is CASRRDWGEQFF.

The gene calls are TRBV27 and TRBJ2-5, with D possibly being TRBD2 (5 bases). CDR1 and CDR2 from the germline V gene are MNHEY and SMNVEV (reference sequence). The CDR3 is 14 amino acids. V gave up 5 bases and J gave up 7 bases, with 17 bases separating them. For the CDR3, the DNA is TGTGCCAGCAGTCCCCTGCCCGGGGTAGGGACCCAGTACTTC. Its translation is CASSPLPGVGTQYF.

This clone was counted a few times. The chain couples TRBV5-1 to TRBJ2-1; TRBD1 aligns across 7 bases. The CDR3 totals 15 residues. V shed 1 base, J shed 5 bases, and the junction held 6 bases outside the gene matches. The V gene's germline CDR1 is SGHRS and CDR2 YFSETQ. In nucleotides, the CDR3 is TGCGCCAGCAGCTTGAGAGGGACAGCAGACAATGAGCAGTTCTTC. The encoded protein is CASSLRGTADNEQFF.

This clone was seen once. This chain uses TRBV5-1 with TRBJ2-1; TRBD2 matches 7 bases. Germline CDR1 SGHRS, CDR2 YFSETQ. The junction had 8 bases not matched to a gene; V was cut back by 5 bases and J by 3 bases. This CDR3 spans 15 amino acids. DNA for the CDR3: TGCGCCAGCAGTCCCCCCCGGGGGGTCTACAATGAGCAGTTCTTC. Its translation: CASSPPRGVYNEQFF.

The chain recombines TRBV5-4 with TRBJ1-4; a possible D gene is TRBD1 (6 bases). The germline gives CDR1 SGHNT, CDR2 YYREEE (reference sequence). The CDR3 is 14 amino acids. V was clipped by 10 bases and J by 4 bases, with 17 bases between them. The CDR3 reads CAPVGGQHNEKLFF. CDR3 sequence (DNA): TGTGCCCCAGTTGGGGGGCAGCATAATGAAAAACTGTTTTTT.

The chain recombines TRBV6-1 with TRBJ1-3; D is uncertain. CDR1 and CDR2 from the germline V gene are MNHNS and SASEGT. The V end lost 2 bases, the J end lost 2 bases, and 16 bases lay between the germline ends. The CDR3 consists of 17 residues. CDR3 region: CASSESQWLPAGNTIYF. CDR3 DNA: TGTGCCAGCAGTGAATCCCAGTGGTTACCTGCTGGAAACACCATATATTTT.

The chain recombines TRBV10-3 with TRBJ2-5, with D hard to call. V was pared by 0 bases and J by 1 base, with 6 bases between. This CDR3 comprises 14 residues. Germline lookup yields CDR1 ENHRY and CDR2 SYGVKD. CDR3 sequence: CAISESNSQETQYF. As DNA, the CDR3 is TGTGCCATCAGTGAGTCGAATAGCCAAGAGACCCAGTACTTC.

The V gene is TRBV19, the J gene TRBJ2-1; D is unresolved. The CDR3 has 15 amino acids. CDR1 is LNHDA and CDR2 is SQIVND in the germline V gene (reference sequence). The V end was cut by 3 bases, the J end by 4 bases, with 13 bases between. This chain's CDR3 is CASSISSLRYNEQFF. CDR3 sequence (DNA): TGTGCCAGTAGTATCTCCTCCCTCAGGTACAATGAGCAGTTCTTC.

The chain has TRBV2 and TRBJ1-2, with TRBD1 matching over 7 bases. This CDR3 is built from 13 residues. Losses at the gene ends were 6 bases for V and 7 bases for J; bases not matched to a gene: 8. Germline V gene lookup returns CDR1 SNHLY and CDR2 FYNNEI. The CDR3 DNA reads as TGTGCCAGCAGCGACACCCAGGGGGGTGGCTACACCTTC. It encodes CASSDTQGGGYTF.

A few counts support this clone. CDR3 nucleotide sequence: TGTGCCAGCAGTTTCGCCCGGGACATCAATTCACCCCTCCACTTT. Translating gives CASSFARDINSPLHF. The chain is built from TRBV27 and TRBJ1-6; D perhaps matches TRBD1 (6 bases). Germline lookup yields CDR1 MNHEY and CDR2 SMNVEV (reference sequence). The V end was cut by 3 bases, the J end by 7 bases, with 13 bases between. The CDR3 runs 15 residues.

V and J are TRBV20-1 and TRBJ2-7, with D unclear. Trimming stripped 2 bases from V and 6 bases from J, with 8 bases between. Germline CDR1 DFQATT, CDR2 SNEGSKA (reference sequence). The length of the CDR3 is 11 residues. The CDR3 coding sequence is TGCAGTGCTAGAAACGACCGCGAGCAGTACTTC. Amino acid sequence: CSARNDREQYF.

The chain couples TRBV20-1 to TRBJ2-7; TRBD1 might be the D (5 bases). Deletions cut 6 bases from V and 3 bases from J, with 9 bases between. This CDR3 has 11 amino acids. Germline V gene data show CDR1 as DFQATT and CDR2 as SNEGSKA (reference sequence). The CDR3 loop is CSADRNYEQYF. CDR3 sequence (DNA): TGCAGTGCAGACAGAAACTACGAGCAGTACTTC.

The chain recombines TRBV5-1 with TRBJ2-5; possibly TRBD2 for D (5 bases). Germline CDR1 is SGHRS and CDR2 is YFSETQ. The CDR3 has 15 amino acids. Trimming pared 0 bases from V and 6 bases from J, leaving 15 bases between. CDR3 protein: CASSLEDLIQKTQYF. CDR3 coding DNA: TGCGCCAGCAGCTTGGAGGACTTGATCCAGAAGACCCAGTACTTC.

The genes are TRBV27 and TRBJ1-5, with D possibly being TRBD1 (5 bases). V shed 5 bases and J shed 0 bases, with 8 bases lying between them. Germline V lookup: CDR1 MNHEY, CDR2 SMNVEV (reference sequence). CDR3 size: 14 residues. In nucleotides, the CDR3 is TGTGCCAGCAGTCGGGGCACTAGCAATCAGCCCCAGCATTTT. Translation: CASSRGTSNQPQHF.

In DNA, the CDR3 is TGTGCCAGCAGTGATTACAAGGGGCCTAACTATGGCTACACCTTC. As protein: CASSDYKGPNYGYTF. V gene TRBV6-1 combines with J gene TRBJ1-2; tentative D call: TRBD1 (5 bases). The CDR3 runs 15 residues. Trimming pared 3 bases from V and 0 bases from J, leaving 11 bases between. Germline assignment: CDR1 MNHNS and CDR2 SASEGT.

The chain employs TRBV28 and TRBJ1-2; no reliable D call. The germline V gene has CDR1 MDHEN and CDR2 SYDVKM. The CDR3 is 11 residues long. V was cut by 6 bases and J by 2 bases, with 4 bases left in between. The CDR3 region is CASSSNYGYTF. As DNA, the CDR3 is TGTGCCAGCAGCTCCAACTATGGCTACACCTTC.

V is TRBV7-6 and J is TRBJ2-6; no firm D call. V shed 1 base and J shed 0 bases, with 4 bases lying between them. The CDR3 totals 15 residues. Germline-derived CDR1 and CDR2 are SGHVS and FNYEAQ. The chain's CDR3 is CASSLVGSGANVLTF. The CDR3, as DNA: TGTGCCAGCAGCTTAGTTGGCTCTGGGGCCAACGTCCTGACTTTC.

The chain joins TRBV29-1 to TRBJ1-5; no reliable D call. Germline V gives CDR1 SQVTM, CDR2 ANQGSEA. Trimming removed 4 bases from V and 1 base from J, with 8 bases in between. The CDR3 is 13 amino acids. The CDR3: CSVATQSNQPQHF. The CDR3 DNA sequence: TGCAGCGTTGCTACTCAAAGCAATCAGCCCCAGCATTTT.

The rearrangement uses TRBV19 and TRBJ1-1, with a possible D match to TRBD1 (5 bases). Deletions cut 8 bases from V and 0 bases from J, with 10 bases between. Germline-derived CDR1 and CDR2 are LNHDA and SQIVND (reference sequence). The CDR3 has 13 amino acids. The CDR3 loop reads CASSRGLNTEAFF. The CDR3 nucleotides are TGTGCCAGTTCCCGGGGGTTGAACACTGAAGCTTTCTTT.

This chain links TRBV19 with TRBJ1-3, with D uncertain. Trimming pared 7 bases from V and 3 bases from J, leaving 7 bases between. Germline V lookup: CDR1 LNHDA, CDR2 SQIVND (reference sequence). The CDR3 length is 12 residues. In DNA form, the CDR3 reads TGTGCCAGTATCTCGCTTGGAAACACCATATATTTT. It encodes CASISLGNTIYF.

The rearrangement joins TRBV4-1 to TRBJ2-3, with TRBD1 matching 7 bases. This CDR3 spans 18 amino acids. Germline V gene sequence: CDR1 MGHRA, CDR2 YSYEKL. V was pared by 3 bases and J by 6 bases, with 18 bases of the junction left unmatched. The CDR3 sequence is CASSHHTTLDRPTDTQYF. The DNA for the CDR3 is TGCGCCAGCAGCCACCACACGACCCTGGACAGGCCCACGGATACGCAGTATTTT.